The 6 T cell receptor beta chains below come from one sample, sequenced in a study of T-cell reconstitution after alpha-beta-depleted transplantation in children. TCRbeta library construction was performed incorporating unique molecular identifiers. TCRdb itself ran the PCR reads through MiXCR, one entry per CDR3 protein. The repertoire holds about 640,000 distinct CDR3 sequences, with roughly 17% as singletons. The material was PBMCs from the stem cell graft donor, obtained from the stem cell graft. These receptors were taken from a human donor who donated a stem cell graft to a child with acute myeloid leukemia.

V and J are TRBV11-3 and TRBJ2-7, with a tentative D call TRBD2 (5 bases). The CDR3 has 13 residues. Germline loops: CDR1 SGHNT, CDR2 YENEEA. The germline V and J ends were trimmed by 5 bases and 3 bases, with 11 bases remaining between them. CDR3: CASSRPGDYEQYF. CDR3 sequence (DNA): TGTGCCAGCAGCCGCCCCGGGGACTACGAGCAGTACTTC.

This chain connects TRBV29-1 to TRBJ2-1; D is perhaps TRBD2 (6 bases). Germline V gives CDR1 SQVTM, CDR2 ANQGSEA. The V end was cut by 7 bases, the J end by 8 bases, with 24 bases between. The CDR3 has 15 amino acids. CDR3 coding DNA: TGCAGCGCCAAGAGTCTAATTACCTCGGGGGATGAGCAGTTCTTC. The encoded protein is CSAKSLITSGDEQFF.

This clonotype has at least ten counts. This chain's CDR3 is CASSRTGGTDTQYF. The DNA for the CDR3 is TGTGCCAGCAGCCGTACAGGGGGCACAGATACGCAGTATTTT. This chain connects TRBV28 to TRBJ2-3, with 7 bases lining up with TRBD1. The CDR3 is made up of 14 amino acids. Germline V gene lookup returns CDR1 MDHEN and CDR2 SYDVKM. The V gene end was trimmed by 6 bases and the J gene end by 1 base; junction bases not matched to a gene: 4.

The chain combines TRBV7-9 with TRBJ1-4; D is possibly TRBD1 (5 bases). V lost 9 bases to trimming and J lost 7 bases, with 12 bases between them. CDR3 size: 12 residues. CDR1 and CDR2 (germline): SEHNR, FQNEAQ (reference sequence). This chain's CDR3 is CASAAGPEKLFF. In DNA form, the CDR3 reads TGTGCCAGTGCAGCGGGGCCTGAAAAACTGTTTTTT.

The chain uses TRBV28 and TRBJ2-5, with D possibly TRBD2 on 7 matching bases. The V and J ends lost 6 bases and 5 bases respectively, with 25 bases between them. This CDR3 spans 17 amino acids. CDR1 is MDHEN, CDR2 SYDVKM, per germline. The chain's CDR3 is CASSPHWTSGGLETQYF. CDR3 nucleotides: TGTGCCAGCAGCCCGCATTGGACTTCGGGGGGCCTGGAGACCCAGTACTTC.

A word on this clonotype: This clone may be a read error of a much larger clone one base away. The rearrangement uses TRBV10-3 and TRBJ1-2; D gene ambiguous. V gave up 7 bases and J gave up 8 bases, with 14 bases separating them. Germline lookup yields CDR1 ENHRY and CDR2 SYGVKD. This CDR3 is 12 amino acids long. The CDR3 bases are TGTGCCATCACCCGGAAAGGGATCGGCTACACCTTC. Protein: CAITRKGIGYTF.